This TCR beta chain appears in the sequencing data of a study of cytomegalovirus exposure and HLA in healthy donors (dated by TCRdb to the late 2010s). With respect to the entire study: An earlier analysis of approximately 640 of the donors reported about 250 Gb of sequence data and 100 million to 130 million unique TCR beta sequences from about 179 million T cells. Around 330 gigabases of sequencing data and around 80 million unique TCR sequences made up an early release that covered approximately 650 HLA-typed donors. Of the roughly 400 genotyped donors, 81% fell in the genetic ancestry cluster associated with self-reported Caucasian donors. The aim of the study was to test whether cataloging public T cell receptors could identify signatures of past pathogen exposure. The T cell repertoires of 666 subjects were profiled by immunosequencing and related to cytomegalovirus serostatus. A separate validation cohort of approximately 130 different subjects was used in addition to the 666-subject first cohort. The study combined high-throughput TCR immunosequencing, statistical association of individual TCRs with disease status, and machine learning to predict cytomegalovirus infection status. A later analysis re-examined previously published TCR beta repertoires from several hundred donors and added high-resolution HLA genotyping to investigate patterns of TCR occurrence. Rather than drawing on any new phenotypic data, the later analysis identified candidate immune exposures from TCR beta sequences and the way those sequences occurred across donors. In an earlier analysis of around 540 of the donors, high-throughput TCR beta sequencing was used to judge whether each TCR beta V gene segment behaved as functional or pseudogenic. Alongside the repertoire data, information on donor age, sex, ethnicity and CMV serostatus was compiled. A later genetic analysis used genome-wide SNP genotypes for about three fifths of the roughly 700 donors, treating that subset as a discovery cohort. Every discovery cohort repertoire had been produced on one sequencing platform. Both class I and class II loci were covered by HLA typing, at four-digit resolution. The number of donors typed differed by locus, with 629-630 for A, B, C, DRB1 and DQB1, 522 for DQA1, 600 to 610 for DPA1, and approximately 470 for DPB1. Roughly five DR-DQ haplotypes were treated as single units for association and clustering because of strong linkage in the cohort. Across 398 genotyped donors of the cohort, an average of roughly 230,000 unique TCR beta nucleotide sequences per donor were sequenced, and approximately 17% of those sequences were non-productive.

The cohort comprised several hundred healthy bone marrow donors. Cohort members were all nominally healthy when sampled, although unrecorded immune exposures were likely present. The donor tested CMV seropositive, placing the donor among the roughly 300 seropositive members of the cohort. A peripheral blood sample was collected from each donor, and TCR beta sequencing was performed on peripheral blood mononuclear cells. Genomic DNA was extracted from the blood cell samples with the Qiagen DNeasy Blood Extraction Kit. Libraries were built with the immunoSEQ multiplex PCR assay. For the multiplex PCR, a mixture combining 60 forward primers for TCR Vbeta segments and 13 reverse primers for TCR Jbeta segments was used. The CDR3 region of rearranged TCR beta genes was amplified from genomic DNA by a multiplex PCR assay. Amplified TCR beta libraries were sequenced as 87-base-pair reads on the Illumina HiSeq System. The authors' pipeline ran thus. A later analysis counted approximately 76 million unique TCR beta chains across the 550 to 750 repertoires, and 10 million to 11 million of these chains were shared by at least two donors. Raw reads were error-corrected and collapsed into unique sequences by a nearest-neighbor algorithm in which closely related sequences were merged to remove PCR and sequencing errors. V, D and J gene segments were assigned by aligning CDR3 sequences to IMGT reference sequences. Each retained sequence needed at least a six-nucleotide match to both a V gene segment and a J gene segment. Rearrangements were called productive when the CDR3 lacked stop codons and stayed in frame with V and J; all others were non-productive. Following IMGT convention, CDR3 was defined as the stretch from the second conserved V-encoded cysteine to the conserved J-encoded phenylalanine. Sequences without an unambiguous match to a single V gene segment were excluded from the earlier analysis of over 500 of the donors. An earlier analysis of 587 of the donors called V segments functional above 56.7% productive rearrangements and segregating when the between-donor standard deviation exceeded 5%. A statistical classification framework was developed to diagnose cytomegalovirus status using the catalog of TCR beta chain sequences. In a later analysis, TCR nucleotide sequences were compared against IMGT/GENE-DB human TR gene sequences so that V and J genes could be assigned. A later analysis assigned CDR3 sequences and most-parsimonious VDJ recombination scenarios with the TCRdist pipeline. In a later analysis, each TCR beta chain was defined by its CDR3 amino acid sequence together with its V-gene family, and reads lacking a unique V-gene family were excluded. A later analysis removed 550 to 700 highly shared, low-generation-probability nucleotide sequences to deal with suspected cross-contamination and a sequencing artifact. A later analysis calculated a clonal expansion index for each public chain from normalized within-repertoire ranks of inferred template counts. In a later analysis, generation probabilities were computed using a VDJ recombination model fitted to out-of-frame rearrangements, and the results were checked against IGoR. In a later analysis, TCR-TCR, TCR-HLA and TCR-CMV co-occurrence was scored with hypergeometric tests, and a repertoire-size bias correction was applied to TCR pairs. False discovery rates were estimated in a later analysis by permuting HLA or CMV assignments 20 times. In a later analysis, co-occurring TCRs were grouped using DBSCAN, and TCRdist sequence similarity was added for clustering within HLA-allele-positive subsets. Repertoires with fewer than 30,000 or more than 120,000 public chains were left out of co-occurrence clustering, as were about five repertoires with anomalous nucleotide sharing. As stored in TCRdb, this immuneACCESS dataset retains in-frame rearrangements with V and J assigned. A fraction of the clones does not appear; measured against another copy, unresolved V genes explain less than half of the discrepancy, and the remainder lacks a known reason. V, J and clone size derive from that table, while D and trimming were established from the DNA sequence. The sample records some 180,000 clones, more than 70% of which are singletons. Of the sample, 1.4% falls within the top ten clones.

To note about this clone: Its antigen remains unidentified. No clone much larger than this one lies a single base away; base qualities are absent.

General study outcomes and caveats: V-gene and J-gene trimming of TCR beta chains was associated with a missense DCLRE1C variant in a later genetic analysis, and the association was replicated in an independent cohort. A group of highly shared sequence variants was considered likely to be a technical artifact of the sequencing pipeline. Only TCR beta chains were sequenced in this cohort, and the absence of alpha or paired-chain data limited detectable features. According to a later analysis, TCR association rates differed among HLA loci, with DRB1 alleles showing the most associated TCRs and HLA-C alleles showing the fewest. Broadly in line with IMGT annotations, most TCR beta V segments showed up in productive rearrangements about 87% or about 30% of the time in an earlier analysis of 450 to 750 of the donors. According to a later genetic analysis, donors in an Asian-associated ancestry cluster had fewer N-insertions in productive TCRs than the roughly 670-donor mean. Cytomegalovirus status was reported to be diagnosed by the classifier with high specificity and sensitivity in both the original and validation cohorts. CMV serostatus was the only immune exposure information available for the cohort. A further reported finding was that TCR beta sequences accurately predicted the HLA-A and HLA-B alleles for most subjects in the first cohort. Correlated functional status among segregating V segments might be attributable to linkage disequilibrium, but an unknown experimental factor could not be ruled out. In a later analysis, HLA-associated TCR beta chains showed more clonal expansion and lower generation probabilities than non-associated chains that were equally common. In a later analysis, most CMV-associated TCR beta chains were found to appear HLA-restricted, with HLA associations seemingly driven largely by CMV exposure. The authors suggested that the approach could potentially be generalized to other disease states and immunological phenotypes. Because HLA typing was unavailable for some donors at each locus, only the typed subset was used in association tests. In a later analysis, 15,000 to 20,000 TCR beta sequences were associated with specific HLA alleles at a false discovery rate of 0.05. The study gave a list of over 150 TCR beta chains associated with cytomegalovirus. Across donors, most TCR sequences were observed very rarely, whereas some public TCRs were present in many individuals. Roughly uniform sequencing depth across donors was assumed in presence/absence analyses, although this assumption may not hold. When HLA alleles, especially DR and DQ, strongly co-occurred, attributing TCR associations to individual alleles was difficult. Several of the top co-occurrence clusters appeared to be linked to parvovirus B19, influenza, CMV and Epstein-Barr virus, according to a later analysis. Because counts were too low, seventeen rarely observed V segments, including chromosome 9 orphons, were left out of the earlier analysis of a few hundred of the donors. In vitro tests confirmed that three of the cytomegalovirus-associated TCR beta chains recognize cytomegalovirus antigens.

This TCR was recovered from a girl between 10 and 17 years old in good health and CMV-seropositive. Sequenced material: PBMCs.

The CDR3 here reads CASSPRGGVAGPDTQYF. The DNA reads as follows: TGTGCCAGCAGCCCCAGGGGTGGGGTAGCGGGCCCAGATACGCAGTATTTT. The chain was built from TRBV4-2 and TRBJ2-3; tentative D gene TRBD2, with 7 bases matching. Cut back by 4 bases and 4 bases, the V and J ends lie 21 bases apart. CDR1 and CDR2 are drawn from the germline V gene: LGHNA, YNFKEQ. Its CDR3 holds 17 amino acids, cysteine through phenylalanine. The only DNA kept is the CDR3, 51 bases in frame from the first base.